The source of this T cell receptor beta chain is a study of T cell responses to AZD1222 COVID-19 vaccine. Study-wide results and caveats: Spike-specific TCRs gained breadth and depth after people received two AZD1222 doses. Baseline serology detected seropositivity in only six AZD1222 recipients. The reported proportion of spike-specific TCRs targeting unmutated variant regions was nearly half. Among the donors, most were white British and more were female, and clonal diversity was possibly underestimated.

As for this clone: Its antigen is not identified.

TCRdb keeps only in-frame clones here, not all; method: immunoSEQ multiplex PCR. The sample has roughly 200,000 clones, just over 90% seen once; the top ten hold under 4%. This specimen was peripheral blood, taken 28 days after the second AZD1222 dose. The receptor was derived from an adult who received the AZD1222 COVID-19 vaccine.

The CDR3 sequence is CASSLSNYGYTF. The CDR3 nucleotides are TGTGCCAGCAGCCTCTCTAACTATGGCTACACCTTC. This rearrangement joins TRBV11-2 to TRBJ1-2; D call uncertain. CDR1 is SGHAT, CDR2 FQNNGV, per germline. Trimming took 5 bases from V and 0 from J, leaving 4 bases between them. This CDR3 contains 12 residues.